This record looks at one T cell receptor (beta chain) sequence and its context. This CDR3 has 16 residues. The ends lost 2 bases at V and 0 bases at J; junction bases unmatched: 4. Germline loops: CDR1 SGHTA, CDR2 FQGTGA. This specimen belongs to a study of blood T cell repertoires in COVID-19. Study details: Sources were T cells, B-cell-depleted T cells, or PBMCs; the material itself was cDNA or gDNA.

In the authors' methods: Estimation of nucleated cell counts was performed using reference gene primer amplification. Sequencing was performed with immunoSEQ multiplex PCR; in TCRdb, only in-frame clones are kept and a portion is missing. D and trimming were read from the DNA, whereas the V and J calls and clone size are those reported in that table. The sample has more than 200,000 clones, around four fifths seen once. Source material: peripheral blood. The chain joins TRBV7-3 to TRBJ2-1; TRBD2 aligns across 7 bases. The receptor's source is a woman aged 45-60 years with acute or convalescent COVID-19. CDR3 DNA: TGTGCCAGCAGCTTATTGGCGGGAGCCTCCTACAATGAGCAGTTCTTC. It yields the protein CASSLLAGASYNEQFF. Full variable domain (rest looked up from reference TRBV7-3 and TRBJ2-1): GAGVSQTPSNKVTEKGKYVELRCDPISGHTALYWYRQSLGQGPEFLIYFQGTGAADDSGLPNDRFFAVRPEGSVSTLKIQRTERGDSAVYLCASSLLAGASYNEQFFGPGTRLTVL.